The clone carrying this T cell receptor (beta chain) was counted between two and nine times. This sample was included in a study of blood T cell repertoires in COVID-19. At the level of the study: The analysed material was cDNA or gDNA that came from T cells, B-cell-depleted T cells, or PBMCs.

In the source study's methods: How many nucleated cells were present was estimated from reference gene primer amplification. The data were produced by immunoSEQ multiplex PCR, yet TCRdb's version contains in-frame clones alone and is incomplete. That table is the source of V, J and clone size, and D and trimming were worked out from the DNA. The sample consists of approximately 91,000 clones, about 75% of them appearing once. What was sequenced was peripheral blood. The receptor's source is a woman at least 80 years old with acute or convalescent COVID-19.

The DNA of the CDR3 is TGTGCCAGCAGCGTACAGGGGTCACAGAACACTGAAGCTTTCTTT. It yields the protein CASSVQGSQNTEAFF. This chain joins TRBV9 and TRBJ1-1, with D perhaps TRBD1 (6 bases). The CDR3 contains 15 residues. In germline, CDR1 is SGDLS, CDR2 YYNGEE. With 1 base removed from V and 1 base from J, the gap between germline ends came to 11 bases.